The 28 T cell receptor beta chains given below trace back to one sample, sequenced in a study of molecular identifiers for immune sequencing clone quantification. From the PCR reads, TCRdb called clonotypes with MiXCR, one entry per CDR3 protein. The data hold about 510,000 distinct CDR3 sequences, with less than 30% observed a single time. Sequences were obtained from naive CD8+ T cells from blood, with Jurkat cell RNA spiked in. Indicated subset: FACS-sorted CD8+CD4-CCR7+CD45RA+ naive T cells. These receptors originate from a human donor in good health. Some libraries in this study had Jurkat cell RNA spiked in.

This clonotype showed up just once. A much bigger clone sits one base away, suggesting this may be a read error. The chain uses TRBV2 and TRBJ2-5; D gene unclear. The CDR3 has 16 amino acids. CDR1 and CDR2 (germline): SNHLY, FYNNEI. V lost 8 bases, J lost 1 base, and 20 bases lay in between. In nucleotides, the CDR3 is TGTGCCAGCCATCCCCAGCTTCTACCCACCCAAGAGACCCAGTACTTC. This codes for CASHPQLLPTQETQYF.

This clonotype was observed a few times. The chain is built from TRBV7-6 and TRBJ2-2, with D perhaps matching TRBD1 or TRBD2 (6 bases each). Germline lookup yields CDR1 SGHVS and CDR2 FNYEAQ. This CDR3 is 18 amino acids long. The V end lost 5 bases, the J end lost 4 bases, and 23 bases lay between the germline ends. The CDR3 region has the DNA TGTGCCAGCAGCCCAAACCGACCCCACGGGGGCGGCACCGGGGAGCTGTTTTTT. It yields the protein CASSPNRPHGGGTGELFF.

The V and J genes are TRBV9 and TRBJ2-3; D unresolved. V dropped 3 bases and J dropped 4 bases, with 6 bases sitting between them. Looked up from germline, CDR1 is SGDLS and CDR2 is YYNGEE. The CDR3 has 12 amino acids. CDR3 amino acids: CASSDYSDTQYF. The CDR3 DNA is TGTGCCAGCAGCGACTATTCAGATACGCAGTATTTT.

This clonotype appeared once. A much larger clone differs from this one at a single base, so this may be a read error. The rearrangement joins TRBV2 to TRBJ1-1; no firm D call. CDR3 length equals 12 residues. Germline V gene data show CDR1 as SNHLY and CDR2 as FYNNEI. In DNA form, the CDR3 reads TGTGCCGGCAGTTACATGGGCACTGAAGCTTTCTTT. This codes for CAGSYMGTEAFF. Based on the CDR3 plus reference TRBV2 and TRBJ1-1, the full variable domain is EPEVTQTPSHQVTQMGQEVILRCVPISNHLYFYWYRQILGQKVEFLVSFYNNEISEKSEIFDDQFSVERPDGSNFTLKIRSTKLEDSAMYFCAGSYMGTEAFFGQGTRLTVV.

This clonotype was recorded a few times. The chain recombines TRBV9 with TRBJ2-3, with TRBD2 identical over 7 bases. Germline values: CDR1 SGDLS, CDR2 YYNGEE. J lost 2 bases, V lost 3 bases, and 9 bases had no gene match. The CDR3 extends over 16 amino acids. DNA of the CDR3: TGTGCCAGCAGCGACGGGGCGCTAGCGGTCACAGATACGCAGTATTTT. This translates into CASSDGALAVTDTQYF. The full variable domain, in which reference TRBV9 and TRBJ2-3 provide the parts outside the CDR3, is DSGVTQTPKHLITATGQRVTLRCSPRSGDLSVYWYQQSLDQGLQFLIQYYNGEERAKGNILERFSAQQFPDLHSELNLSSLELGDSALYFCASSDGALAVTDTQYFGPGTRLTVL.

V gene TRBV29-1 combines with J gene TRBJ2-7, with D perhaps TRBD2 (6 bases). The V end lost 4 bases, the J end lost 1 base, and 14 bases lay between the germline ends. The CDR3 extends over 14 amino acids. Germline assignment: CDR1 SQVTM and CDR2 ANQGSEA. CDR3 nucleotides: TGCAGCGTTGTTTTGGGGGGTAGTTCCTACGAGCAGTACTTC. Protein sequence: CSVVLGGSSYEQYF.

This clonotype was seen repeatedly, ten times or more. The genes are TRBV7-9 and TRBJ2-7, with a possible D match to TRBD2 (5 bases). Germline V gives CDR1 SEHNR, CDR2 FQNEAQ (reference sequence). This CDR3 is 14 amino acids long. V gave up 1 base and J gave up 3 bases, with 10 bases separating them. CDR3 bases: TGTGCCAGCAGCTTAGGAGGGCCGGACTACGAGCAGTACTTC. The encoded protein is CASSLGGPDYEQYF.

Points on this clonotype: Germline and junction disagree at one end, which may indicate a read error. CDR3 amino acids: CARSQSGSGANVLTF. The CDR3 region has the DNA TGTGCCAGAAGCCAATCAGGGTCTGGGGCCAACGTCCTGACTTTC. The V and J genes are TRBV3-1 and TRBJ2-6; D is perhaps TRBD1 (5 bases). CDR3 length equals 15 residues. CDR1 and CDR2 (germline): LGHDT, YNNKEL (reference sequence). Together with reference TRBV3-1 and TRBJ2-6, the CDR3 gives the full variable domain: DTAVSQTPKYLVTQMGNDKSIKCEQNLGHDTMYWYKQDSKKFLKIMFSYNNKELIINETVPNRFSPKSPDKAHLNLHINSLELGDSAVYFCARSQSGSGANVLTFGAGSRLTVL.

This clonotype was detected only once. This may come from a read error, since a much larger clone is one base off. The rearrangement uses TRBV29-1 and TRBJ2-5, with TRBD2 as a possible D gene (5 bases). Germline V gene data show CDR1 as SQVTM and CDR2 as ANQGSEA. The germline V and J ends were trimmed by 1 base and 0 bases, with 9 bases remaining between them. The CDR3 spans 14 residues. CDR3 nucleotides: TGCAGCGTTGAAGGAGGGCCCCACCAAGAGACCCAGTACTTC. Amino acids: CSVEGGPHQETQYF.

The chain has TRBV27 and TRBJ1-2; D is unresolved. The germline V gene has CDR1 MNHEY and CDR2 SMNVEV (reference sequence). V lost 2 bases, J lost 2 bases, and 6 bases lay in between. The CDR3 runs to 13 residues. The CDR3 sequence is CASSLKQNYGYTF. Written as DNA, the CDR3 is TGTGCCAGCAGTTTAAAACAGAACTATGGCTACACCTTC.

The chain employs TRBV24-1 and TRBJ2-2; D is uncertain. Trimming took 9 bases from V and 3 from J, leaving 10 bases between them. Looked up from germline, CDR1 is KGHDR and CDR2 is SFDVKD. The CDR3 is made up of 13 amino acids. CDR3 in DNA: TGTGCCACCTCTGGAACCCACACCGGGGAGCTGTTTTTT. Residues: CATSGTHTGELFF.

This clonotype has only a few counts. J is TRBJ2-7 and V is TRBV20-1, with 8 nucleotides matching TRBD1. Germline V gene lookup returns CDR1 DFQATT and CDR2 SNEGSKA (reference sequence). J was trimmed by 0 bases and V by 4 bases; bases with no gene match: 5. The CDR3 has 14 amino acids. The CDR3 coding sequence is TGCAGTGCTACCCGGGACAGGTTCTCCTACGAGCAGTACTTC. It specifies CSATRDRFSYEQYF.

This clonotype occurred many times. The V and J genes are TRBV5-5 and TRBJ2-6; D may be TRBD1 (6 bases). CDR1 and CDR2 (germline): SGHKS, YYEKEE (reference sequence). CDR3 length: 15 amino acids. Trimming removed 1 base from V and 4 bases from J, with 9 bases in between. CDR3 amino acids: CASSLSGQGANVLTF. The CDR3, as DNA: TGTGCCAGCAGCTTGAGTGGACAGGGGGCCAACGTCCTGACTTTC.

This clonotype was picked up many times. V usage is TRBV6-5 and J usage is TRBJ1-1; possibly TRBD1 for D (6 bases). V was shortened by 6 bases and J by 4 bases, with 15 bases between the two germline ends. The CDR3 loop spans 14 amino acids. Germline V gene sequence: CDR1 MNHEY, CDR2 SVGAGI. CDR3 sequence (DNA): TGTGCCAGCAGCCTAAAAGGGGGTAGCACTGAAGCTTTCTTT. Its protein is CASSLKGGSTEAFF.

This clonotype was observed a few times. The chain links TRBV6-1 to TRBJ2-4; the match to TRBD1 covers 9 bases. CDR1 and CDR2 from the germline V gene are MNHNS and SASEGT. The junction had 9 bases not matched to a gene; V was cut back by 5 bases and J by 1 base. The CDR3 length is 17 residues. The chain's CDR3 is CASSSRGQGLAKNIQYF. As DNA, the CDR3 is TGTGCCAGCAGTTCACGAGGACAGGGGTTGGCCAAAAACATTCAGTACTTC.

This clonotype was seen more than once but under ten times. The V and J genes are TRBV2 and TRBJ1-4; TRBD1 aligns across 9 bases. This CDR3 is built from 14 residues. CDR1 is SNHLY and CDR2 is FYNNEI in the germline V gene. The ends lost 4 bases at V and 8 bases at J; junction bases unmatched: 5. CDR3 sequence: CASSGRGTGEKLFF. As DNA, the CDR3 is TGTGCCAGCAGTGGGAGGGGGACAGGGGAAAAACTGTTTTTT.

This clonotype came up a few times. The J gene is TRBJ2-7, the V gene TRBV10-3; D gene ambiguous. The CDR3 contains 15 residues. The germline V gene encodes CDR1 ENHRY and CDR2 SYGVKD. The V end lost 0 bases, the J end lost 5 bases, and 14 bases lay between the germline ends. CDR3 sequence: CAISESWQEANEQYF. CDR3 in DNA: TGTGCCATCAGTGAGTCGTGGCAAGAGGCCAACGAGCAGTACTTC.

In its sample, this clonotype was seen a few times. This chain uses TRBV10-3 with TRBJ1-1; D may be TRBD1 (5 bases). V dropped 10 bases and J dropped 3 bases, with 15 bases sitting between them. This CDR3 has 13 residues. CDR1 and CDR2 from the germline V gene are ENHRY and SYGVKD. The CDR3 loop reads CASKDRFDTEAFF. The CDR3 coding sequence is TGTGCCAGCAAAGACAGATTTGACACTGAAGCTTTCTTT.

The chain employs TRBV11-2 and TRBJ2-7, with D perhaps matching TRBD1 (5 bases). The CDR3 has 15 amino acids. Germline V gene data show CDR1 as SGHAT and CDR2 as FQNNGV. Trimming cost V 4 bases and J 2 bases, with 15 bases left between them. The DNA for the CDR3 is TGTGCCAGCAGCTCAACAAGGGGTCCCGCCTACGAGCAGTACTTC. This encodes CASSSTRGPAYEQYF.

This clonotype was picked up one time. This rearrangement joins TRBV7-4 to TRBJ2-7, with D hard to call. Trimming took off 2 bases at V and 8 bases at J, with 16 bases between the two ends. The V gene's germline CDR1 is SGHVT and CDR2 SQSDAQ. The CDR3 has 14 amino acids. The CDR3 spells CASSLPAASYKQYF. CDR3 coding DNA: TGTGCCAGCAGCTTACCCGCGGCGTCGTACAAGCAGTACTTC.

This clonotype was seen at least ten times. The rearrangement links TRBV28 to TRBJ2-7; D is unresolved. The CDR3 consists of 14 residues. Germline loops: CDR1 MDHEN, CDR2 SYDVKM. V lost 4 bases and J 2 bases, leaving 12 bases between the germline ends. The CDR3 spells CASSSSLRAYEQYF. DNA of the CDR3: TGTGCCAGCAGTTCGTCTTTAAGGGCCTACGAGCAGTACTTC.

The sample holds many counts of this clonotype. The J gene is TRBJ2-7, the V gene TRBV20-1; 12 bases are a match to TRBD2. The CDR3 has 13 amino acids. J lost 4 bases, V lost 5 bases, and 3 bases had no gene match. The germline V gene encodes CDR1 DFQATT and CDR2 SNEGSKA (reference sequence). CDR3 in amino acids: CSARLAGVYEQYF. In nucleotides, the CDR3 is TGCAGTGCTCGACTAGCGGGAGTTTACGAGCAGTACTTC.

This clonotype occurred many times. V is TRBV7-9 and J is TRBJ2-7; D is possibly TRBD1 or TRBD2 (5 bases each). V was shortened by 5 bases and J by 4 bases, with 18 bases between the two germline ends. In germline, CDR1 is SEHNR, CDR2 FQNEAQ (reference sequence). The CDR3 consists of 15 residues. For the CDR3, the DNA is TGTGCCAGCAGCCACCAACGGGGCCATAAGTACGAGCAGTACTTC. Its translation: CASSHQRGHKYEQYF.

This rearrangement joins TRBV6-2 or TRBV6-3 to TRBJ1-1; D not certain. The germline CDR1 and CDR2 sequences are MNHEY and SVGEGT. The CDR3 sequence is 18 residues long. With 2 bases removed from V and 0 bases from J, the gap between germline ends came to 19 bases. In DNA form, the CDR3 reads TGTGCCAGCAGTTACCCTCGTATAGAAGAAAAGATGAACACTGAAGCTTTCTTT. This codes for CASSYPRIEEKMNTEAFF.

This clonotype was detected ten times or more. The chain employs TRBV28 and TRBJ2-4, with a tentative D call TRBD2 (6 bases). Trimming cost V 8 bases and J 3 bases, with 14 bases left between them. The CDR3 extends over 14 amino acids. Germline V lookup: CDR1 MDHEN, CDR2 SYDVKM. The CDR3 spells CASFPSVGKNIQYF. In DNA, the CDR3 is TGTGCCAGCTTCCCTAGCGTGGGCAAAAACATTCAGTACTTC.

This chain joins TRBV5-5 and TRBJ2-7; 10 nucleotides align to TRBD2. Germline values: CDR1 SGHKS, CDR2 YYEKEE (reference sequence). V lost 7 bases, J lost 1 base, and 5 bases stayed unmatched. The CDR3 runs to 14 residues. CDR3 nucleotides: TGTGCCAGCGAGGAAGCGGGGGGGTCCTACGAGCAGTACTTC. Translation: CASEEAGGSYEQYF.

This clonotype was observed many times. The chain uses TRBV5-6 and TRBJ2-3; the D gene is possibly TRBD2 (6 bases). This CDR3 is built from 13 residues. Germline V gene data show CDR1 as SGHDT and CDR2 as YYEEEE. V lost 3 bases and J lost 5, with 10 bases in between. The CDR3: CASSWEVGDTQYF. For the CDR3, the DNA is TGTGCCAGCAGCTGGGAGGTGGGAGATACGCAGTATTTT.

There are a few counts of this clonotype. The V and J genes are TRBV11-2 and TRBJ1-1, with D tentatively TRBD1 (6 bases). The length of the CDR3 is 14 residues. V gave up 3 bases and J gave up 3 bases, with 11 bases separating them. Per germline, CDR1 SGHAT and CDR2 FQNNGV. CDR3 residues: CASSFDAGDTEAFF. DNA of the CDR3: TGTGCCAGCAGCTTTGACGCAGGGGACACTGAAGCTTTCTTT.